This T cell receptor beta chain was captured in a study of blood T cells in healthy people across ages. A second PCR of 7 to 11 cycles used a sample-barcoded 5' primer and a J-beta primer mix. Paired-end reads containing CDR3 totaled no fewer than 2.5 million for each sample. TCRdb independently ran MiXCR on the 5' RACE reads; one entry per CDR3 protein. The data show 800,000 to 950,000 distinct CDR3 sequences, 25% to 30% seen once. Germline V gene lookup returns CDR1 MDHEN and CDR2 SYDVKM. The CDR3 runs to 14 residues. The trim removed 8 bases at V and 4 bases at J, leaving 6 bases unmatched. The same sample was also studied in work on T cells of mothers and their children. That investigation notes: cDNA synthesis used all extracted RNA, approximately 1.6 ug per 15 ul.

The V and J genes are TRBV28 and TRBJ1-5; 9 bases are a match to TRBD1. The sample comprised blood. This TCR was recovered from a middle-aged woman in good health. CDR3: CASGQGPVNQPQHF. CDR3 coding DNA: TGTGCCAGCGGACAGGGGCCCGTTAATCAGCCCCAGCATTTT.